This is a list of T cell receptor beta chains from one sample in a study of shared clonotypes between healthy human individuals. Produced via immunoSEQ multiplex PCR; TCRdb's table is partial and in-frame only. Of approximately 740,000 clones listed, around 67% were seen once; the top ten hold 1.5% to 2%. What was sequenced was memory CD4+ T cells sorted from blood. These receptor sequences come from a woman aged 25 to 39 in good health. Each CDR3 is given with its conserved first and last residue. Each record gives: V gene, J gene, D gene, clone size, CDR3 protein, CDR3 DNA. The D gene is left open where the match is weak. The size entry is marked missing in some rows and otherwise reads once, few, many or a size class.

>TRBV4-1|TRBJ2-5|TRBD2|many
CASSQASGRRSMETQYF
TGCGCCAGCAGCCAAGCTAGCGGGAGGAGGAGTATGGAGACCCAGTACTTC
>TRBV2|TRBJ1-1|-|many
CASNLQGAEAFF
TGTGCCAGCAACCTACAAGGAGCTGAAGCTTTCTTT
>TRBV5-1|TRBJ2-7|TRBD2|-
CASSLVAGDYEQYF
TGCGCCAGCAGCTTGGTAGCGGGAGACTACGAGCAGTACTTC
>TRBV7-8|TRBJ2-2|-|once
CASSLVVSAGRTGELFF
TGTGCCAGCAGCTTAGTAGTATCGGCAGGTCGGACCGGGGAGCTGTTTTTT
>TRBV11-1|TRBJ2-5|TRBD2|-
CASSFQREETQYF
TGTGCCAGCAGCTTTCAGCGGGAGGAGACCCAGTACTTC
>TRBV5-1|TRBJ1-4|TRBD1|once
CASSLTDRSGRGNEKLFF
TGCGCCAGCAGCCTAACGGACAGGTCGGGCCGAGGTAATGAAAAACTGTTTTTT
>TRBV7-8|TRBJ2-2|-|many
CASSLLEGSGELFF
TGTGCCAGCAGCTTATTGGAGGGATCCGGGGAGCTGTTTTTT
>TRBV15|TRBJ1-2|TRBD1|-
CATRDGQGLDYGYTF
TGTGCCACCAGAGACGGACAGGGACTTGACTATGGCTACACCTTC
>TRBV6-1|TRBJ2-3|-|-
CASSGGLAITDTQYF
TGTGCCAGCAGTGGAGGTCTAGCGATCACAGATACGCAGTATTTT
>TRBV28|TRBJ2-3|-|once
CASTHPSTDTQYF
TGTGCCAGCACGCATCCAAGCACAGATACGCAGTATTTT
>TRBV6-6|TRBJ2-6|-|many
CASELRRTGANVLTF
TGTGCCAGCGAGTTGAGGAGGACTGGGGCCAACGTCCTGACTTTC
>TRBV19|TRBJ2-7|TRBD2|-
CASSPMYGSGKAYEQYF
TGTGCCAGTAGTCCCATGTACGGTAGCGGGAAAGCCTACGAGCAGTACTTC
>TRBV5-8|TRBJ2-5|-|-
CASSLIRGETQYF
TGTGCCAGCAGCTTGATACGAGGGGAGACCCAGTACTTC
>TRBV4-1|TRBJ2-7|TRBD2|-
CASSQVEAGAYEQYF
TGCGCCAGCAGCCAAGTGGAGGCGGGGGCCTACGAGCAGTACTTC
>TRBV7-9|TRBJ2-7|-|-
CASSLAWGGEQYF
TGTGCCAGCAGCTTAGCCTGGGGCGGCGAGCAGTACTTC
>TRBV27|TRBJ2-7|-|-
CASSPPGQGSYEQYF
TGTGCCAGCAGCCCCCCAGGTCAGGGATCCTACGAGCAGTACTTC
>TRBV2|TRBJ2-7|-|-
CASSVGRGDEQYF
TGTGCCAGCAGTGTGGGCAGGGGCGACGAGCAGTACTTC
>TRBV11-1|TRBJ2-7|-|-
CASSLNAGKGYEQYF
TGTGCCAGCAGCTTGAACGCGGGGAAAGGCTACGAGCAGTACTTC
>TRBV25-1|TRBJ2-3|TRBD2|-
CASRGGRGTDTQYF
TGTGCCAGCAGAGGTGGGAGGGGCACAGATACGCAGTATTTT
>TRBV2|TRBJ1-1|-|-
CASRTDGARGTEAFF
TGTGCCAGCAGGACGGACGGGGCCCGGGGCACTGAAGCTTTCTTT
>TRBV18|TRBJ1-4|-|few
CASSPIRERTNEKLFF
TGTGCCAGCTCACCGATCAGGGAGCGAACTAATGAAAAACTGTTTTTT
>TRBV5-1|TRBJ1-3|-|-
CASSLAKRNPGLIKLYLGNTIYF
TGCGCCAGCAGCTTGGCCAAGCGAAACCCAGGGCTTATAAAACTCTACCTTGGAAACACCATATATTTT
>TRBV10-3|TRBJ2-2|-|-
CAISGGIGAGELFF
TGTGCCATCAGTGGCGGGATAGGGGCCGGGGAGCTGTTTTTT
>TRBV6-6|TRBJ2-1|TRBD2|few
CASRPGLAIYNEQFF
TGTGCCAGCAGACCGGGACTAGCGATCTACAATGAGCAGTTCTTC
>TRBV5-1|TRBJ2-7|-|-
CASSLGGPYDEQYF
TGCGCCAGCAGCTTGGGAGGGCCCTACGACGAGCAGTACTTC
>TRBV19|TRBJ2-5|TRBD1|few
CATRDRQETQYF
TGTGCCACTAGGGACAGACAAGAGACCCAGTACTTC